This TCR beta chain was found in a study of molecular identifiers for immune sequencing clone quantification. Regarding the study as a whole: Clones of above 20 RNA copies carried over 98% of effector molecules; in naive cells they carried under 1%. Spiked TCR RNA from one Jurkat cell reportedly showed up when mixed among some 1 million naive cells.

The CDR3 has 12 amino acids. Germline assignment: CDR1 PRHDT and CDR2 FYEKMQ (reference sequence). Trimming removed 3 bases from V and 7 bases from J, with 10 bases in between. This clonotype has a handful of counts. Its cognate antigen is unknown. Preparation of the bulk TCR libraries relied on previously described methods and listed TCR primers. TCRdb recomputed calls from the PCR reads with MiXCR, one row per CDR3 protein. This table holds over 85,000 distinct CDR3 sequences, around 37% found once. Material for sequencing was naive CD8+ T cells from blood, with Jurkat cell RNA spiked in. This sample's subset: FACS-sorted CD8+CD4-CCR7+CD45RA+ naive T cells. The V call is TRBV13, the J call TRBJ2-7; tentative D call: TRBD2 (6 bases). This sequence was found in a human donor in good health. Some libraries in this study had Jurkat cell RNA spiked in. CDR3 DNA sequence: TGTGCCAGCAGCTTGGGACTTCGGGAGCAGTACTTC. Protein: CASSLGLREQYF.